One and the same sample provided the 9 T cell receptor beta chains below, sequenced in a study of T cell responses to AZD1222 COVID-19 vaccine. Generated by immunoSEQ multiplex PCR, the TCRdb table keeps only in-frame clones and is missing some. The table records about 55,000 clones, about 81% of them present only once. Sequenced material: peripheral blood, taken on day 0 of AZD1222 vaccination. These TCRs come from an adult in good health.

This clone occurred once. The genes are TRBV5-5 and TRBJ2-5; D unresolved. Germline values: CDR1 SGHKS, CDR2 YYEKEE (reference sequence). CDR3 length: 13 residues. Trimming shortened V by 2 bases and J by 5 bases, and 10 bases separated the two germline ends. This CDR3 reads CASSFPGLETQYF. In DNA, the CDR3 is TGTGCCAGCAGCTTTCCCGGGCTGGAGACCCAGTACTTC.

The chain couples TRBV12-3 or TRBV12-4 to TRBJ2-1; 8 positions agree with TRBD2. The junction had 1 base not matched to a gene; V was cut back by 5 bases and J by 4 bases. This CDR3 comprises 13 residues. Here the CDR3 DNA reads TGTGCCAGCAGTGGGACTAGTTACAATGAGCAGTTCTTC. Residues: CASSGTSYNEQFF.

The rearrangement uses TRBV4-1 and TRBJ2-1; TRBD1 or TRBD2 may be the D gene (5 bases each). The germline V and J ends were trimmed by 1 base and 5 bases, with 15 bases remaining between them. The CDR3 sequence is 16 residues long. Looked up from germline, CDR1 is MGHRA and CDR2 is YSYEKL. This CDR3 reads CASSQGNRDPHNEQFF. The CDR3 bases are TGCGCCAGCAGCCAAGGAAATCGGGACCCACACAATGAGCAGTTCTTC.

CDR3 nucleotides: TGTGCCAGCAGTGGTATCTACGAGCAGTACTTC. Translation: CASSGIYEQYF. The gene calls are TRBV28 and TRBJ2-7; D ambiguous. CDR1 is MDHEN and CDR2 is SYDVKM in the germline V gene. The CDR3 totals 11 residues. V was trimmed by 5 bases and J by 3 bases, leaving 5 bases between them. Full variable domain (missing parts from reference TRBV28 and TRBJ2-7): DVKVTQSSRYLVKRTGEKVFLECVQDMDHENMFWYRQDPGLGLRLIYFSYDVKMKEKGDIPEGYSVSREKKERFSLILESASTNQTSMYLCASSGIYEQYFGPGTRLTVT.

The chain combines TRBV18 with TRBJ2-5; TRBD1 is a possible D gene (5 bases). V shed 1 base and J shed 1 base, with 10 bases lying between them. The CDR3 extends over 15 amino acids. From germline, CDR1 is KGHSH and CDR2 LQKENI. In DNA form, the CDR3 reads TGTGCCAGCTCACCACGAGAAGGGGTCCAAGAGACCCAGTACTTC. The encoded protein is CASSPREGVQETQYF.

This chain uses TRBV7-9 with TRBJ2-7; a weak D match, TRBD2 (6 bases). V was clipped by 6 bases and J by 4 bases, with 13 bases between them. The CDR3 contains 13 residues. Germline loops: CDR1 SEHNR, CDR2 FQNEAQ (reference sequence). For the CDR3, the DNA is TGTGCCAGCAGGGAGGGGTTGGAGTACGAGCAGTACTTC. Protein product: CASREGLEYEQYF. Drawing the rest from reference TRBV7-9 and TRBJ2-7, the complete variable domain is DTGVSQNPRHKITKRGQNVTFRCDPISEHNRLYWYRQTLGQGPEFLTYFQNEAQLEKSRLLSDRFSAERPKGSFSTLEIQRTEQGDSAMYLCASREGLEYEQYFGPGTRLTVT.

The V and J genes are TRBV5-4 and TRBJ2-5, with D possibly TRBD1 on 7 matching bases. V was trimmed by 0 bases and J by 4 bases, leaving 13 bases between them. Germline V gene lookup returns CDR1 SGHNT and CDR2 YYREEE (reference sequence). The CDR3 runs 15 residues. The CDR3 DNA reads TGTGCCAGCAGCTTGGGGAGGGGGCTTAGAGAGACCCAGTACTTC. Translation: CASSLGRGLRETQYF.

This sequence joins TRBV9 and TRBJ2-1; D possibly corresponds to TRBD2 (5 bases). The CDR3 totals 14 residues. Trimming stripped 1 base from V and 6 bases from J, with 11 bases between. The germline gives CDR1 SGDLS, CDR2 YYNGEE. CDR3 sequence: CASSVSGLGNEQFF. The CDR3 DNA reads TGTGCCAGCAGCGTATCAGGACTCGGCAATGAGCAGTTCTTC.

The chain has TRBV7-2 and TRBJ2-7; D gene ambiguous. Germline V lookup: CDR1 SGHTA, CDR2 FQGNSA. V lost 1 base and J lost 0, with 10 bases in between. The CDR3 is 15 residues long. CDR3 DNA sequence: TGTGCCAGCAGCTTAGACCCAGGAAGCTCCTACGAGCAGTACTTC. As protein: CASSLDPGSSYEQYF.